This T cell receptor beta chain was observed in a study of T cell repertoires in cytomegalovirus infection. As for the study in general: The authors used CMV epitopes that were HLA-C-restricted (recently identified) and HLA-B-restricted (well studied). Indicated by public TCR beta signatures were CMV infection and matching HLA type.

In TCRdb, the reads were re-called with MiXCR into one record per CDR3 protein. This table holds 640,000 or so distinct CDR3 sequences, around 30% found once. On this clonotype: Its antigen is currently unknown.

Points from the study as a whole: CMV-specific TCR beta clonotypes restricted by HLA-C were the ones dominating the ex vivo response.

The CDR3 sequence is 13 residues long. Looked up from germline, CDR1 is MNHEY and CDR2 is SVGEGT. The V end lost 5 bases, the J end lost 5 bases, and 12 bases lay between the germline ends. The chain employs TRBV6-2 or TRBV6-3 and TRBJ2-5; D might be TRBD1 (5 bases). Specimen: cultured PBMCs, collected from culture after CMV antigen stimulation. This receptor was identified in a human donor in good health (CMV status not recorded). Some clones in this sample may be carry-over from other donors' samples. This chain's CDR3 is CASSPRVGETQYF. CDR3 in DNA: TGTGCCAGCAGTCCCAGGGTTGGCGAGACCCAGTACTTC.